This TCR beta chain was identified during a study of blood T cells in healthy people across ages. Worth noting for this clonotype: Its antigen is unknown.

Next came a second PCR, run for about 7 to 11 cycles, which used a sample-barcoded 5' primer along with a J-beta primer mix. A single record per CDR3 protein comes from TCRdb applying MiXCR to the 5' RACE reads. The data contain fewer than 750,000 distinct CDR3 sequences, more than 45% of them singletons. Per the germline V gene, CDR1 is SGHVS and CDR2 is FQNEAQ. This CDR3 region has 16 residues. V lost 5 bases and J lost 4, with 15 bases in between. Whole-study results and caveats: The CMV status of each donor remained undetermined, and this could have confounded shifts in expanded clonotypes. Older individuals had lower TCR beta diversity per million T cells (the decline was roughly linear). Naive CD4+ cell counts and diversity both ran higher in long-lived than in aged donors.

The V gene is TRBV7-8, the J gene TRBJ1-6; the D is unclear. The sample taken for sequencing was blood. The origin of this receptor is an elderly man in good health. CDR3 coding DNA: TGTGCCAGCAGCAAAAACGAAGGCCGGTATAATTCACCCCTCCACTTT. Translating it yields CASSKNEGRYNSPLHF.